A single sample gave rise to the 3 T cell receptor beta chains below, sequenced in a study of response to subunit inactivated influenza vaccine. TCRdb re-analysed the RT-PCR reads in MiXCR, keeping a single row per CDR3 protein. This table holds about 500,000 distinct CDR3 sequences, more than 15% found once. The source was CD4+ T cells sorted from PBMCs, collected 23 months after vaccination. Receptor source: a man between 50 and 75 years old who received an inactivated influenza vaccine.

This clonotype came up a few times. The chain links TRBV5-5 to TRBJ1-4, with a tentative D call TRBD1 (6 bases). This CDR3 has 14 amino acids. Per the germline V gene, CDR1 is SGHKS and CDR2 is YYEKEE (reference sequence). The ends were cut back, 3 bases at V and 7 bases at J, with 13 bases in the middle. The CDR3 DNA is TGTGCCAGCAGCTGGGGGGCGTACTCTGAAAAACTGTTTTTT. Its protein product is CASSWGAYSEKLFF.

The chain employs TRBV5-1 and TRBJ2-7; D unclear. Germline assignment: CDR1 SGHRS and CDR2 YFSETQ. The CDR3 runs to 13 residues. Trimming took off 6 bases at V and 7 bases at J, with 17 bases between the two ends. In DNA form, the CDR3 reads TGCGCCAGCAACCCCGTCGTAAGTTTGGAGCAGTACTTC. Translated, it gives CASNPVVSLEQYF.

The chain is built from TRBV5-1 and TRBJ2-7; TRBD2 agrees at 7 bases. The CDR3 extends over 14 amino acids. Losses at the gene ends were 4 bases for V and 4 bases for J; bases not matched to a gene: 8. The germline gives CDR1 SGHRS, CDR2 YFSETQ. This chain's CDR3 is CASSPRGIFYEQYF. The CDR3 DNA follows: TGCGCCAGCAGCCCGCGGGGGATCTTTTACGAGCAGTACTTC.